These T cell receptor beta chains were read from a single sample in a study of T cell changes during pregnancy in multiple sclerosis. Data came from immunoSEQ multiplex PCR; TCRdb stores just in-frame clones and leaves some out. The repertoire holds tens of thousands of clones, with 90% as singletons. The sample in question was CD4+ T cells from peripheral blood mononuclear cells, obtained in the first trimester of pregnancy. The receptors were gathered from a female donor with multiple sclerosis, enrolled in a pregnancy study. Both conserved end residues are part of each CDR3. Fields, in order: V gene, D gene, J gene, clone size, CDR3 protein, CDR3 DNA. D genes are given only for firm matches. Where a row states a size, it is once, few, many or the class of an expanded clone; other rows omit it.

>TRBV14|NA|TRBJ1-1|few
CASSQSPRTEAFF
TGTGCCAGCAGCCAATCCCCCCGCACTGAAGCTTTCTTT
>TRBV19|TRBD2|TRBJ2-1|NA
CASSIVAGGHYEQFF
TGTGCCAGTAGTATAGTGGCGGGGGGCCATTATGAGCAGTTCTTC
>TRBV7-9|NA|TRBJ2-2|once
CASSLALRVRHGELFF
TGTGCCAGCAGCTTAGCGCTCAGGGTAAGGCACGGGGAGCTGTTTTTT
>TRBV19|TRBD1|TRBJ1-2|NA
CASSIGGQLNYGYTF
TGTGCCAGTAGTATAGGGGGACAGTTGAACTATGGCTACACCTTC
>TRBV4-2|NA|TRBJ2-3|NA
CASSHSSVTDTQYF
TGTGCCAGCAGCCACTCCTCGGTGACAGATACGCAGTATTTT
>TRBV6-6|NA|TRBJ1-5|NA
CASSYAGQLLNQPQHF
TGTGCCAGCAGCTACGCCGGACAGTTACTCAATCAGCCCCAGCATTTT
>TRBV5-1|NA|TRBJ2-1|NA
CASRWEPYNEQFF
TGCGCCAGCAGATGGGAGCCCTACAATGAGCAGTTCTTC
>TRBV9|TRBD2|TRBJ2-7|NA
CASSRSGKNNEQYF
TGTGCCAGCAGTCGTAGCGGGAAGAATAACGAGCAGTACTTC
>TRBV7-9|NA|TRBJ1-2|NA
CASSLYMAAALNYGYTF
TGTGCCAGCAGCTTATATATGGCGGCCGCCCTTAACTATGGCTACACCTTC
>TRBV15|TRBD1|TRBJ2-7|NA
CATSRGGTVLSYEQYF
TGTGCCACCAGCAGGGGTGGGACAGTCCTCTCCTACGAGCAGTACTTC
>TRBV7-9|NA|TRBJ2-5|NA
CASSLRLEETQYF
TGTGCCAGCAGCTTAAGACTGGAAGAGACCCAGTACTTC
>TRBV5-6|NA|TRBJ1-6|NA
CASSLVLDSYNSPLHF
TGTGCCAGCAGCTTGGTTTTGGACAGCTATAATTCACCCCTCCACTTT
>TRBV5-1|NA|TRBJ1-2|NA
CASSTGTTIYGYTF
TGCGCCAGCAGTACCGGGACAACGATTTATGGCTACACCTTC
>TRBV27|TRBD1|TRBJ1-1|NA
CASSPGQGFVRTEAFF
TGTGCCAGCAGTCCCGGACAGGGGTTCGTTCGGACTGAAGCTTTCTTT
>TRBV5-1|TRBD1|TRBJ2-7|NA
CASSLLRQGEQYF
TGCGCCAGCAGCCTACTTCGACAGGGCGAGCAGTACTTC
>TRBV9|NA|TRBJ2-7|NA
CASSKVGTSYEQYF
TGTGCCAGCAGCAAAGTGGGCACATCCTACGAGCAGTACTTC
>TRBV7-9|NA|TRBJ1-1|NA
CASSLGLVREGSEAFF
TGTGCCAGCAGCTTAGGGTTGGTCAGGGAAGGGTCTGAAGCTTTCTTT
>TRBV5-4|TRBD2|TRBJ2-3|NA
CASSLVRLGGNTDTQYF
TGTGCCAGCAGCTTGGTGCGTTTGGGGGGGAACACAGATACGCAGTATTTT
>TRBV30|NA|TRBJ1-2|NA
CAWTQGVLYGYTF
TGTGCCTGGACCCAAGGGGTACTTTATGGCTACACCTTC
>TRBV28|NA|TRBJ2-2|NA
CASSLIQPLSNTGELFF
TGTGCCAGCAGTTTAATACAGCCATTATCGAACACCGGGGAGCTGTTTTTT
>TRBV15|NA|TRBJ1-5|NA
CATSRTGNNQPQHF
TGTGCCACCAGCAGAACAGGAAACAATCAGCCCCAGCATTTT
>TRBV7-2|NA|TRBJ2-5|NA
CASSKGGETQYF
TGTGCCAGCAGCAAAGGAGGGGAGACCCAGTACTTC
>TRBV5-1|TRBD1|TRBJ2-1|NA
CASSRDRGNNEQFF
TGCGCCAGCAGCCGGGACAGGGGAAACAATGAGCAGTTCTTC
>TRBV5-1|TRBD1|TRBJ1-1|once
CASSEGATDSTEAFF
TGCGCCAGCAGTGAGGGGGCGACCGATTCCACTGAAGCTTTCTTT
>TRBV6-5|NA|TRBJ2-7|NA
CASSRGREQYF
TGTGCCAGCAGTAGAGGGCGCGAGCAGTACTTC
>TRBV2|TRBD1|TRBJ2-7|NA
CASSERTGGTYEQYF
TGTGCCAGCAGTGAGAGGACAGGGGGCACCTACGAGCAGTACTTC
>TRBV5-1|TRBD1|TRBJ1-3|NA
CASSLGDRGNTIYF
TGCGCCAGCAGCTTGGGGGACAGGGGAAACACCATATATTTT
>TRBV13|TRBD1|TRBJ2-2|NA
CASSLTHSRGLASGELFF
TGTGCCAGCAGCCTCACTCATTCCAGGGGGTTAGCGTCCGGGGAGCTGTTTTTT
>TRBV30|NA|TRBJ2-5|NA
CAWKTIQETQYF
TGTGCCTGGAAGACTATCCAAGAGACCCAGTACTTC
>TRBV13|NA|TRBJ2-1|NA
CASRGRGDLSSYNEQFF
TGTGCCAGCAGAGGGAGGGGGGACTTGAGCTCCTACAATGAGCAGTTCTTC
>TRBV4-1|TRBD1|TRBJ1-2|NA
CASSQRGLALPTGRYGYTF
TGCGCCAGCAGCCAACGAGGTTTGGCCCTCCCGACAGGGCGATATGGCTACACCTTC
>TRBV19|TRBD2|TRBJ2-1|NA
CASRISGRGGNEQFF
TGTGCCAGTAGAATTAGCGGGAGGGGTGGCAATGAGCAGTTCTTC
>TRBV11-3|NA|TRBJ2-7|NA
CASSLDSSSSYEQYF
TGTGCCAGCAGCTTAGATTCGTCTAGCTCCTACGAGCAGTACTTC
>TRBV28|TRBD2|TRBJ2-1|few
CASLGTSGSNEQFF
TGTGCCAGCCTCGGGACTAGCGGGTCGAATGAGCAGTTCTTC
>TRBV5-1|NA|TRBJ2-5|NA
CASSVRQETQYF
TGCGCCAGCAGCGTTCGACAGGAGACCCAGTACTTC
>TRBV19|TRBD1|TRBJ2-5|NA
CASSKGTGGWKETQYF
TGTGCCAGTAGCAAAGGGACAGGGGGCTGGAAAGAGACCCAGTACTTC
>TRBV7-6|TRBD2|TRBJ2-3|NA
CASSLGTSGARATDTQYF
TGTGCCAGCAGCTTGGGGACTAGCGGGGCCCGCGCAACAGATACGCAGTATTTT
>TRBV4-1|TRBD2|TRBJ2-2|NA
CASSQDGTSGRADHTGELFF
TGCGCCAGCAGCCAAGACGGGACTAGCGGGAGGGCCGATCACACCGGGGAGCTGTTTTTT
>TRBV19|NA|TRBJ1-5|once
CASSLRGGRSNQPQHF
TGTGCCAGTAGTCTTAGAGGGGGTCGAAGCAATCAGCCCCAGCATTTT
>TRBV19|TRBD1|TRBJ1-2|NA
CASSNRDRDYYGYTF
TGTGCCAGTAGTAACCGGGACAGGGATTACTATGGCTACACCTTC
>TRBV7-2|NA|TRBJ1-3|medium-sized
CASSLRGSGNTIYF
TGTGCCAGCAGCCTAAGGGGATCTGGAAACACCATATATTTT
>TRBV19|TRBD1|TRBJ2-3|NA
CASRTTDRGLTDTQYF
TGTGCCAGTAGAACCACTGACAGGGGGCTCACAGATACGCAGTATTTT
>TRBV5-1|NA|TRBJ1-1|NA
CASSLLGRTEAFF
TGCGCCAGCAGCTTGCTAGGAAGGACTGAAGCTTTCTTT
>TRBV15|NA|TRBJ2-1|NA
CATSKRGRGSYNEQFF
TGTGCCACCAGCAAAAGGGGAAGGGGAAGCTACAATGAGCAGTTCTTC
>TRBV5-6|TRBD1|TRBJ2-3|NA
CASNLDRADTQYF
TGTGCCAGCAACCTCGACAGGGCAGATACGCAGTATTTT
>TRBV6-1|NA|TRBJ1-1|NA
CASGIQGYTEAFF
TGTGCCAGCGGGATCCAGGGGTACACTGAAGCTTTCTTT
>TRBV15|NA|TRBJ1-2|NA
CATSRDFEGGSGYTF
TGTGCCACCAGCAGAGATTTTGAGGGAGGGTCTGGCTACACCTTC
>TRBV5-4|TRBD1|TRBJ1-2|NA
CASSLSQGAGYTF
TGTGCCAGCAGCTTGAGTCAGGGGGCGGGCTACACCTTC
>TRBV28|NA|TRBJ2-7|NA
CASKPTQGYRVKQYF
TGTGCCAGCAAACCGACTCAAGGTTACAGGGTGAAGCAGTACTTC
>TRBV11-2|TRBD2|TRBJ2-7|NA
CASSSLAGVSYEQYF
TGTGCCAGCAGCTCCCTAGCGGGAGTATCCTACGAGCAGTACTTC
>TRBV5-4|TRBD1|TRBJ2-7|NA
CASSYRGIGYEQYF
TGTGCCAGCAGCTACAGGGGAATTGGCTACGAGCAGTACTTC
>TRBV2|TRBD2|TRBJ2-1|NA
CASSATYSGSNEQFF
TGTGCCAGCAGTGCAACGTATAGCGGGAGTAATGAGCAGTTCTTC
>TRBV9|NA|TRBJ1-2|NA
CASSVSGEGYTF
TGTGCCAGCAGCGTATCCGGAGAAGGCTACACCTTC
>TRBV7-3|NA|TRBJ2-1|NA
CASSLSPYQSSYNEQFF
TGTGCCAGCAGCCTGAGCCCGTACCAAAGCTCCTACAATGAGCAGTTCTTC
>TRBV4-3|NA|TRBJ1-3|NA
CASSQDAGLGNTIYF
TGCGCCAGCAGCCAAGATGCGGGGCTGGGAAACACCATATATTTT
>TRBV9|NA|TRBJ1-2|few
CASSPVSQGRGGYTF
TGTGCCAGCAGCCCCGTTTCCCAGGGGAGAGGTGGCTACACCTTC
>TRBV10-3|NA|TRBJ1-6|NA
CAIIQTANYNSPLHF
TGTGCCATCATTCAGACAGCTAATTATAATTCACCCCTCCACTTT
>TRBV30|NA|TRBJ1-3|NA
CAWSVRGSGNTIYF
TGTGCCTGGAGTGTACGAGGCTCTGGAAACACCATATATTTT
>TRBV18|NA|TRBJ2-3|NA
CASSPTGSTDTQYF
TGTGCCAGCTCACCCACGGGTAGCACAGATACGCAGTATTTT